The clone carrying this T cell receptor (beta chain) was seen a single time. This entry belongs to a study of blood T cell repertoires in COVID-19. Study-wide background: Samples taken during acute and convalescent COVID-19 were collected in the United States, Italy and Spain. The cDNA or gDNA used as material had been derived from T cells, B-cell-depleted T cells, or PBMCs.

Authors' processing steps: The authors estimated nucleated cell counts from reference gene primer amplification. This table comes from immunoSEQ multiplex PCR, and its TCRdb copy is limited to in-frame clones, with some not included. D and trimming come from the DNA, and the V and J calls and clone size come from that table. The profile shows a few hundred thousand clones, 70% to 90% of them singletons. The CDR3 sequence is 11 residues long. V was shortened by 12 bases and J by 5 bases, with 12 bases between the two germline ends. CDR1 is KGHDR, CDR2 SFDVKD, per germline. The sample taken for sequencing was peripheral blood. The TCR sequence derives from a woman aged 50 to 60 with acute or convalescent COVID-19. The V call is TRBV24-1, the J call TRBJ1-2; D is ambiguous. The CDR3 region has the DNA TGTGCCGCATCGTTCACTTATGGCTACACCTTC. Its protein product is CAASFTYGYTF.